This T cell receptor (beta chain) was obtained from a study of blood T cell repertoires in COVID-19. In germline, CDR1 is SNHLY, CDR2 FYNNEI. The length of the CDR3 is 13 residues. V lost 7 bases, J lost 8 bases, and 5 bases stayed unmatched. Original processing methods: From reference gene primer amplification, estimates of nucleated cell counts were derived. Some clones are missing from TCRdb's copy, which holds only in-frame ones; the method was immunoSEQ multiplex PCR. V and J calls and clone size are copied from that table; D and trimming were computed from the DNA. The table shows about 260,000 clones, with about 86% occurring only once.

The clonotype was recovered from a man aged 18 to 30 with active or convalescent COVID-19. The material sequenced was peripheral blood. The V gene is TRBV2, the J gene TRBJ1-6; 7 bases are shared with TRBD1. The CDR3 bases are TGTGCCAGCAAAGACAGGGAGGATTCACCCCTCCACTTT. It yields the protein CASKDREDSPLHF.